The clone carrying this T cell receptor (beta chain) is a singleton in its sample. Its antigen is not known. These data belong to a study of T-cell reconstitution after alpha-beta-depleted transplantation in children. Study-level results: Several patients had high TCRbeta diversity at day 60; it came from surviving recipient T cells and thymic progenitors. Newly made T cells mostly supplied T-cell counts and diversity one year after transplant. About two months after transplant, alpha-beta T cells reportedly came from several hundred expanded graft clones.

Library preparation (for TCRbeta) was performed with unique molecular identifiers. TCRdb independently ran MiXCR on the PCR reads; one entry per CDR3 protein. The sample records 450,000 to 600,000 distinct CDR3 sequences, about 11% being singletons. Germline V gene sequence: CDR1 WNHNN, CDR2 SYGVQD (reference sequence). The V end lost 5 bases, the J end lost 2 bases, and 17 bases lay between the germline ends. The CDR3 spans 16 residues. The rearrangement joins TRBV10-1 to TRBJ2-3; D could derive from TRBD1 or TRBD2 (5 bases each). The sample was PBMCs, taken before TCRalphabeta/CD19-depleted stem cell transplant. This clonotype was sampled from a child under 10 years old with inherited bone marrow failure, due to receive a stem cell transplant. This CDR3 reads CASSFGGFASTDTQYF. The CDR3 bases are TGCGCCAGCAGTTTTGGGGGATTCGCTTCCACAGATACGCAGTATTTT.